The present T cell receptor (beta chain) was sequenced within a study of blood T cell repertoires in COVID-19. Study summary: Acute-phase and convalescent COVID-19 samples originated in the United States, Italy and Spain. Nucleic acid was either cDNA or gDNA, and it came from T cells, B-cell-depleted T cells, or PBMCs.

Authors' analysis steps: It was from reference gene primer amplification that nucleated cell counts were estimated. Assay: immunoSEQ multiplex PCR; the TCRdb copy retains only in-frame clones and omits some. That table furnishes V, J and clone size, whereas the DNA furnished D and trimming. The sample has about 99,000 clones; roughly 79% are singletons. This clone was picked up one time. The receptor's source is an elderly man with COVID-19, enrolled during active disease. The sequencing input was peripheral blood.

The CDR3 nucleotides read TGCGCCAGCAGCCGTCGACTAGACCCCTCCTACAATGAGCAGTTCTTC. It translates to CASSRRLDPSYNEQFF. The rearrangement joins TRBV4-1 to TRBJ2-1, with D possibly matching TRBD2 (6 bases). Germline-derived CDR1 and CDR2 are MGHRA and YSYEKL. V lost 4 bases and J 0 bases, leaving 13 bases between the germline ends. This CDR3 has 16 residues.